This T cell receptor (beta chain) was documented in a study of blood T cell repertoires in COVID-19. Overall study: Acute and convalescent COVID-19 specimens originated in the United States, Italy and Spain.

V lost 5 bases, J lost 0 bases, and 5 bases stayed unmatched. There are 16 residues in the CDR3. CDR1 is SEHNR and CDR2 is FQNEAQ in the germline V gene (reference sequence). Per the original methods: The authors estimated nucleated cell counts from reference gene primer amplification. The method was immunoSEQ multiplex PCR; TCRdb's version includes in-frame clones alone and lacks a portion of them. V and J calls plus clone size are reproduced from that table; the DNA served to infer D and trimming. The profile shows around 150,000 clones, about four fifths of them singletons. This receptor was obtained from a man in his sixties with active or convalescent COVID-19. Input material: peripheral blood. The gene calls are TRBV7-9 and TRBJ1-1, with 11 nucleotides matching TRBD1. The CDR3 bases are TGTGCCAGCAGCCACGGGACAGGGGGGCTGAACACTGAAGCTTTCTTT. Translated, it gives CASSHGTGGLNTEAFF.